Listed here are 4 T cell receptor beta chains from one sample, sequenced in a study of breast tumors, draining lymph nodes, adjacent tissues. Breast cancer patients provided tissue from their axillary draining lymph nodes. TCRdb recomputed calls from the multiplex PCR reads with MiXCR, one row per CDR3 protein. This sample has about 140,000 distinct CDR3 sequences, with about 31% found just once. The source material was axillary lymph node tissue. All receptors derive from a female donor with breast cancer. Some clones in this sample may be carry-over from other donors' samples.

This clonotype was seen many times. The chain employs TRBV2 and TRBJ2-5, with 8 bases fitting TRBD2. This CDR3 is built from 16 residues. The germline V gene encodes CDR1 SNHLY and CDR2 FYNNEI. With 6 bases clipped from V and 1 base from J, the junction kept 10 bases outside the gene matches. This CDR3 is CASSTGGGWGQETQYF. Here the CDR3 DNA reads TGTGCCAGCAGCACGGGGGGGGGTTGGGGCCAAGAGACCCAGTACTTC.

This chain connects TRBV20-1 to TRBJ1-6, with D perhaps TRBD1 (5 bases). V was pared by 0 bases and J by 5 bases, with 14 bases between. The CDR3 has 16 residues. Germline CDR1 DFQATT, CDR2 SNEGSKA (reference sequence). CDR3: CSAREGQGENNSPLHF. CDR3 coding DNA: TGCAGTGCTAGAGAAGGACAAGGGGAAAATAATTCACCCCTCCACTTT.

This clonotype was counted at least ten times. The chain employs TRBV25-1 and TRBJ2-3; D call uncertain. Looked up from germline, CDR1 is MGHDK and CDR2 is SYGVNS. CDR3 size: 14 residues. V dropped 3 bases and J dropped 2 bases, with 9 bases sitting between them. In DNA, the CDR3 is TGTGCCAGCAGTGATTTGGCTTCCACAGATACGCAGTATTTT. Translation: CASSDLASTDTQYF.

This clonotype showed up many times. V is TRBV20-1 and J is TRBJ2-7; 7 bases are a match to TRBD2. Losses at the gene ends were 6 bases for V and 3 bases for J; bases not matched to a gene: 14. Germline V CDR1 and CDR2: DFQATT, SNEGSKA (reference sequence). The length of the CDR3 is 15 residues. This CDR3 is CSAQGVTSLYYEQYF. The CDR3 coding sequence is TGCAGTGCCCAAGGGGTGACTAGCCTTTACTACGAGCAGTACTTC.